The next 27 T cell receptor beta chains were all read from a single sample in a study of blood T cell repertoires in COVID-19. Sequencing used immunoSEQ multiplex PCR; TCRdb keeps in-frame clones, though not all of them. Altogether roughly 77,000 clones are present, 70% to 90% being singletons, with the ten largest covering approximately 4.4%. Material: peripheral blood. All receptors derive from a man aged 50-60 years with active COVID-19.

V gene TRBV5-6 combines with J gene TRBJ1-5; D is perhaps TRBD1 (5 bases). V was shortened by 3 bases and J by 0 bases, with 16 bases between the two germline ends. This CDR3 is 17 amino acids long. Per germline, CDR1 SGHDT and CDR2 YYEEEE. The CDR3: CASSSGGAQYSNQPQHF. The DNA of the CDR3 is TGTGCCAGCAGCTCGGGAGGGGCCCAATATAGCAATCAGCCCCAGCATTTT.

The genes are TRBV12-3 or TRBV12-4 and TRBJ2-7, with D perhaps TRBD1 (6 bases). The ends were cut back, 5 bases at V and 3 bases at J, with 8 bases in the middle. The CDR3 has 12 amino acids. The CDR3 is CASSPQGYEQYF. The CDR3 nucleotides read TGTGCCAGCAGTCCACAGGGCTACGAGCAGTACTTC.

The V and J genes are TRBV10-3 and TRBJ1-5, with D hard to call. Trimming removed 6 bases at V and 2 bases at J, with 8 bases between. The CDR3 sequence is 13 residues long. CDR1 ENHRY and CDR2 SYGVKD come from the germline V gene. The CDR3 coding sequence is TGTGCCATCAGCCAGGTCGGCAATCAGCCCCAGCATTTT. Protein: CAISQVGNQPQHF.

V and J are TRBV25-1 and TRBJ2-5, with TRBD2 matching over 8 bases. With 3 bases clipped from V and 4 bases from J, the junction kept 7 bases outside the gene matches. CDR3 length: 15 residues. Germline CDR1 and CDR2: MGHDK and SYGVNS. CDR3 DNA: TGTGCCAGCAGTGATGCTCGCGGGGGGTTAGAGACCCAGTACTTC. Translation gives CASSDARGGLETQYF.

V and J are TRBV28 and TRBJ1-4; TRBD1 matches 9 bases. The germline gives CDR1 MDHEN, CDR2 SYDVKM. Trimming took 4 bases from V and 8 from J; bases not matched to a gene: 8. The CDR3 runs to 15 residues. The CDR3 region has the DNA TGTGCCAGCAGTTCGGCCGGGACAGGGAGCGAAAAACTGTTTTTT. Its translation: CASSSAGTGSEKLFF.

The chain's CDR3 is CASSIIGVNTEAFF. The CDR3, as DNA: TGTGCCAGTAGTATTATAGGGGTGAACACTGAAGCTTTCTTT. The J gene is TRBJ1-1, the V gene TRBV19, with a weak D call TRBD1 (5 bases). Germline values: CDR1 LNHDA, CDR2 SQIVND (reference sequence). The CDR3 has 14 amino acids. Trimming cost V 3 bases and J 0 bases, with 8 bases left between them. The full variable domain, rest sourced from reference TRBV19 and TRBJ1-1, is DGGITQSPKYLFRKEGQNVTLSCEQNLNHDAMYWYRQDPGQGLRLIYYSQIVNDFQKGDIAEGYSVSREKKESFPLTVTSAQKNPTAFYLCASSIIGVNTEAFFGQGTRLTVV.

The chain uses TRBV28 and TRBJ2-7, with D perhaps TRBD1 (6 bases). V was pared by 5 bases and J by 9 bases, with 20 bases between. CDR3 length: 14 amino acids. Germline V gene data show CDR1 as MDHEN and CDR2 as SYDVKM. This chain's CDR3 is CASSIQGVALLQYF. CDR3 nucleotides: TGTGCCAGCAGTATACAGGGAGTGGCCCTATTGCAGTACTTC.

The chain has TRBV4-1 and TRBJ2-1; TRBD1 matches at 8 bases. V was clipped by 3 bases and J by 5 bases; unmatched bases: 12. Germline V gene data show CDR1 as MGHRA and CDR2 as YSYEKL. The length of the CDR3 is 17 residues. The CDR3 DNA is TGCGCCAGCAGCCACACCGGACAGGGCATCTGGGACAATGAGCAGTTCTTC. Protein sequence: CASSHTGQGIWDNEQFF.

This rearrangement joins TRBV6-5 to TRBJ1-1; 12 bases line up with TRBD1. V shed 5 bases and J 11 bases; nucleotides not matched to a gene: 6. The CDR3 contains 13 residues. CDR1 and CDR2 from the germline V gene are MNHEY and SVGAGI. The CDR3 protein is CASSRGQGANAFF. The CDR3 coding sequence is TGTGCCAGCAGTAGGGGACAGGGGGCAAATGCTTTCTTT.

CDR3 residues: CASSVGLAGGTGELFF. The CDR3 DNA is TGTGCCAGCAGCGTAGGGCTAGCGGGGGGGACCGGGGAGCTGTTTTTT. This chain connects TRBV9 to TRBJ2-2; 12 nucleotides agree with TRBD2. The CDR3 has 16 amino acids. The germline V gene has CDR1 SGDLS and CDR2 YYNGEE. V gave up 0 bases and J gave up 5 bases; unmatched junction bases: 2.

This chain joins TRBV7-2 and TRBJ1-1, with D perhaps matching TRBD1 (5 bases). Germline V gives CDR1 SGHTA, CDR2 FQGNSA. There are 14 residues in the CDR3. V lost 1 base and J lost 7, with 13 bases in between. DNA of the CDR3: TGTGCCAGCAGCTTAGATCCAGGGCTGGTTGAAGCTTTCTTT. It codes for CASSLDPGLVEAFF.

This chain joins TRBV9 and TRBJ2-7; 9 positions match TRBD2. The trim removed 0 bases at V and 4 bases at J, leaving 2 bases unmatched. This CDR3 is built from 14 residues. Per germline, CDR1 SGDLS and CDR2 YYNGEE. In nucleotides, the CDR3 is TGTGCCAGCAGCGTAGATAGCGGGGGTTACGAGCAGTACTTC. As protein: CASSVDSGGYEQYF. Variable domain in full (rest from reference TRBV9 and TRBJ2-7): DSGVTQTPKHLITATGQRVTLRCSPRSGDLSVYWYQQSLDQGLQFLIQYYNGEERAKGNILERFSAQQFPDLHSELNLSSLELGDSALYFCASSVDSGGYEQYFGPGTRLTVT.

V and J are TRBV28 and TRBJ1-5; D may be TRBD1 (6 bases). Trimming cost V 6 bases and J 5 bases, with 17 bases left between them. The CDR3 sequence is 15 residues long. Germline assignment: CDR1 MDHEN and CDR2 SYDVKM. The CDR3 region is CASSYGGRRDQPQHF. DNA for the CDR3: TGTGCCAGCAGCTACGGGGGGCGTCGTGATCAGCCCCAGCATTTT.

The V call is TRBV4-1, the J call TRBJ2-3, with 12 bases lining up with TRBD1. With V trimmed by 4 bases and J by 0 bases, 14 bases remained unmatched. The CDR3 covers 20 residues. Germline loops: CDR1 MGHRA, CDR2 YSYEKL. CDR3 nucleotides: TGCGCCAGCAGCCTTGGACCGGGACAGGGGGCAAGTCGGAGCACAGATACGCAGTATTTT. Encoded protein: CASSLGPGQGASRSTDTQYF.

The chain is built from TRBV21-1 and TRBJ2-3; TRBD1, the table's D call, was not compared with the DNA. TRBV21-1 is classified as a pseudogene. The CDR3 is 14 amino acids. CDR3 sequence: CASSVQKRTDTQYF. DNA of the CDR3: TGTGCCAGCAGCGTACAAAAACGCACAGATACGCAGTATTTT.

The rearrangement joins TRBV7-7 to TRBJ2-7, with TRBD2 as a possible D gene (6 bases). The CDR3 extends over 15 amino acids. From germline, CDR1 is SSHAT and CDR2 FNYEAQ (reference sequence). Trimming took 5 bases from V and 1 from J, leaving 15 bases between them. The CDR3 is CASSPGTLGSYEQYF. CDR3 sequence (DNA): TGTGCCAGCAGCCCGGGGACTCTGGGTTCCTACGAGCAGTACTTC.

The chain is built from TRBV10-1 and TRBJ2-2, with D maybe TRBD2 (5 bases). V dropped 4 bases and J dropped 2 bases, with 14 bases sitting between them. The CDR3 totals 16 residues. Germline assignment: CDR1 WNHNN and CDR2 SYGVQD (reference sequence). CDR3 bases: TGCGCCAGCAGTGCTGGACCGGGATTAAACACCGGGGAGCTGTTTTTT. Translation gives CASSAGPGLNTGELFF.

The sample holds a few counts of this clone. This chain joins TRBV6-5 and TRBJ1-3; TRBD1 is a possible D gene (5 bases). V lost 10 bases to trimming and J lost 4 bases, with 17 bases between them. CDR3 length: 14 amino acids. The germline CDR1 and CDR2 sequences are MNHEY and SVGAGI. The chain's CDR3 is CATQLQDIGNTIYF. The CDR3 bases are TGTGCCACGCAACTTCAGGACATCGGAAACACCATATATTTT.

This rearrangement joins TRBV9 to TRBJ2-7; D not resolved. V dropped 0 bases and J dropped 2 bases, with 15 bases sitting between them. The CDR3 runs 16 residues. The germline CDR1 and CDR2 sequences are SGDLS and YYNGEE. Here the CDR3 DNA reads TGTGCCAGCAGCGTAGCTAGTGGCCAGCAGCCCTACGAGCAGTACTTC. Its protein is CASSVASGQQPYEQYF.

V usage is TRBV7-8 and J usage is TRBJ1-2; 7 nucleotides line up with TRBD1. Germline CDR1 is SGHVS and CDR2 is FQNEAQ. The length of the CDR3 is 11 residues. Losses at the gene ends were 3 bases for V and 9 bases for J; bases not matched to a gene: 1. DNA of the CDR3: TGTGCCAGCAGCTTGGACAGGAGCTACACCTTC. Translation gives CASSLDRSYTF.

The chain has TRBV28 and TRBJ1-4, with D hard to call. This CDR3 comprises 18 residues. The V end was cut by 5 bases, the J end by 0 bases, with 19 bases between. Germline V CDR1 and CDR2: MDHEN, SYDVKM. Here the CDR3 DNA reads TGTGCCAGCAGTCACCTGACGCAGGCCTTAGCAACTAATGAAAAACTGTTTTTT. Its protein is CASSHLTQALATNEKLFF.

CDR3 amino acids: CSVPGGRQGSGANVLTF. The CDR3 DNA is TGCAGCGTTCCAGGGGGCCGACAGGGGTCTGGGGCCAACGTCCTGACTTTC. The rearrangement links TRBV29-1 to TRBJ2-6, with 8 bases identical to TRBD1. Germline V gene data show CDR1 as SQVTM and CDR2 as ANQGSEA. J was trimmed by 1 base and V by 5 bases; bases with no gene match: 10. CDR3 size: 17 residues.

The genes are TRBV6-2 or TRBV6-3 and TRBJ2-7; 7 nucleotides line up with TRBD2. In germline, CDR1 is MNHEY, CDR2 SVGEGT. With 2 bases clipped from V and 11 bases from J, the junction kept 9 bases outside the gene matches. The CDR3 runs to 13 residues. The CDR3: CASSYGLRGVEYF. DNA for the CDR3: TGTGCCAGCAGTTACGGGCTCCGGGGGGTTGAGTACTTC.

The chain links TRBV9 to TRBJ2-5; maybe TRBD2 (5 bases). Trimming removed 2 bases at V and 3 bases at J, with 17 bases between. The CDR3 covers 16 residues. The germline V gene encodes CDR1 SGDLS and CDR2 YYNGEE. The CDR3, as DNA: TGTGCCAGCAGCGTCTTGGCGGGTGGCCCCGAAGAGACCCAGTACTTC. Translation: CASSVLAGGPEETQYF.

The V call is TRBV11-3, the J call TRBJ2-7, with a weak D call TRBD1 (6 bases). The CDR3 covers 14 residues. Germline CDR1 SGHNT, CDR2 YENEEA. The V and J ends lost 7 bases and 1 base respectively, with 14 bases between them. The CDR3 is CASTTTGMSYEQYF. In DNA form, the CDR3 reads TGTGCCAGCACCACTACAGGGATGTCCTACGAGCAGTACTTC.

This chain uses TRBV2 with TRBJ1-6; 7 nucleotides align to TRBD1. This CDR3 is 14 amino acids long. In germline, CDR1 is SNHLY, CDR2 FYNNEI. The J segment lost 5 bases and the V segment lost 3 bases, leaving 1 base of the junction unmatched. The CDR3 nucleotides are TGTGCCAGCAGTGACAGGGGGAATAATTCACCCCTCCACTTT. Translated: CASSDRGNNSPLHF.

As concerns this clone: The junction and the germline gene differ at one end; a read error may be behind it. The chain couples TRBV9 to TRBJ2-7; 9 positions agree with TRBD1. CDR1 is SGDLS, CDR2 YYNGEE, per germline. The CDR3 has 14 amino acids. In DNA, the CDR3 is TGTGCCAGCAGCGTAGGGTTTCTAGGGACAGGGCGCAACTTC. This codes for CASSVGFLGTGRNF.